The 30 T cell receptor beta chains given below trace back to one sample, sequenced in a study of tumor-infiltrating lymphocytes in localized non-small cell lung cancer. TCRdb's copy holds only in-frame clones and misses some; the assay was immunoSEQ multiplex PCR. This table has approximately 6,400 clones, around two thirds appearing once. The sequenced sample was uninvolved lung tissue not adjacent to the tumor. Source of these receptors: a human donor with non-small cell lung cancer.

The rearrangement links TRBV5-4 to TRBJ2-7, with 8 positions matching TRBD1. The germline V gene encodes CDR1 SGHNT and CDR2 YYREEE (reference sequence). The CDR3 spans 15 residues. Losses at the gene ends were 4 bases for V and 1 base for J; bases not matched to a gene: 7. The CDR3: CASSDRDRSSYEQYF. DNA of the CDR3: TGTGCCAGCAGCGACCGGGACAGGTCGTCCTACGAGCAGTACTTC.

This rearrangement joins TRBV9 to TRBJ1-2; 7 bases agree with TRBD1. V dropped 4 bases and J dropped 5; count of bases not matched to a gene: 5. Germline CDR1 and CDR2: SGDLS and YYNGEE. CDR3 length: 13 amino acids. The CDR3 region is CASSPTQGYGYTF. CDR3 DNA sequence: TGTGCCAGCAGCCCCACACAGGGGTATGGCTACACCTTC.

As DNA, the CDR3 is TGTGCCAGCAGTCGCCAGGGGGCGCGAGGGGCCAACGTCCTGACTTTC. Protein sequence: CASSRQGARGANVLTF. The chain joins TRBV27 to TRBJ2-6; TRBD1 matches 8 bases. Trimming cost V 5 bases and J 4 bases; bases outside gene matches: 7. The CDR3 sequence is 16 residues long. From germline, CDR1 is MNHEY and CDR2 SMNVEV (reference sequence).

The chain combines TRBV15 with TRBJ2-6, with TRBD1 identical over 10 bases. The junction had 13 bases not matched to a gene; V was cut back by 5 bases and J by 0 bases. Germline V gene lookup returns CDR1 LNHNV and CDR2 YYDKDF (reference sequence). The CDR3 consists of 20 residues. Here the CDR3 reads CATSGLWRGQGSSGANVLTF. In DNA form, the CDR3 reads TGTGCCACCAGCGGGCTTTGGCGGGGACAGGGGAGCTCTGGGGCCAACGTCCTGACTTTC.

This chain joins TRBV18 and TRBJ1-1, with D perhaps matching TRBD1 (6 bases). The germline V gene encodes CDR1 KGHSH and CDR2 LQKENI. V shed 1 base and J shed 8 bases, with 14 bases lying between them. This CDR3 has 14 residues. CDR3 protein: CASSPLGGRSEAFF. Written as DNA, the CDR3 is TGTGCCAGCTCACCACTCGGGGGGCGGTCAGAAGCTTTCTTT.

The rearrangement joins TRBV7-9 to TRBJ2-7, with D perhaps TRBD2 (7 bases). CDR3 length: 18 amino acids. CDR1 is SEHNR, CDR2 FQNEAQ, per germline (reference sequence). With 4 bases removed from V and 0 bases from J, the gap between germline ends came to 22 bases. CDR3 sequence (DNA): TGTGCCAGCAGCTCCCAAGGGGGGGCAGGGATCTTCTCCTACGAGCAGTACTTC. This gives the protein CASSSQGGAGIFSYEQYF.

By sample fraction, this clone is medium-sized. The rearrangement joins TRBV6-5 to TRBJ1-2; TRBD1 matches at 8 bases. Germline CDR1 reads MNHEY; CDR2 reads SVGAGI. Unmatched junction bases numbered 10, after V lost 5 bases and J lost 8 bases. The CDR3 spans 14 residues. The CDR3 reads CASSTRTGKVGYTF. Written as DNA, the CDR3 is TGTGCCAGCAGTACTAGGACAGGGAAGGTCGGCTACACCTTC.

In its sample, this clone was seen a few times. The gene calls are TRBV6-4 and TRBJ1-5; D not resolved. CDR3 length: 14 amino acids. Germline CDR1 and CDR2: MRHNA and SNTAGT. Between the trimmed V and J ends, which lost 3 bases and 8 bases, there was a span of 14 bases. In DNA form, the CDR3 reads TGTGCCAGCAGTGAGTCCATTAATAGCAAGCCCCAGCATTTT. This sequence encodes CASSESINSKPQHF.

The V and J genes are TRBV4-1 and TRBJ2-7, with 9 bases aligning to TRBD2. Trimming at V came to 3 bases and at J to 0 bases, leaving 6 bases not matched to a gene. The CDR3 spans 16 residues. Germline V gene sequence: CDR1 MGHRA, CDR2 YSYEKL. This CDR3 reads CASSQALAGSSYEQYF. CDR3 DNA sequence: TGCGCCAGCAGCCAGGCTCTAGCGGGGAGCTCCTACGAGCAGTACTTC.

The chain links TRBV30 to TRBJ2-3, with no clear D. This CDR3 is built from 15 residues. V shed 0 bases and J shed 4 bases, with 14 bases lying between them. Germline V gene sequence: CDR1 GTSNPN, CDR2 SVGIG (reference sequence). The CDR3 region is CAWSVNKRPSDTQYF. In nucleotides, the CDR3 is TGTGCCTGGAGTGTGAACAAGCGACCCTCAGATACGCAGTATTTT. The full variable domain, in which reference TRBV30 and TRBJ2-3 provide the parts outside the CDR3, is SQTIHQWPATLVQPVGSPLSLECTVEGTSNPNLYWYRQAAGRGLQLLFYSVGIGQISSEVPQNLSASRPQDRQFILSSKKLLLSDSGFYLCAWSVNKRPSDTQYFGPGTRLTVL.

J is TRBJ2-1 and V is TRBV7-9; D perhaps matches TRBD1 (6 bases). The V end lost 5 bases, the J end lost 1 base, and 15 bases lay between the germline ends. Germline V gene sequence: CDR1 SEHNR, CDR2 FQNEAQ (reference sequence). This CDR3 is 16 amino acids long. The CDR3 sequence is CASSPRTARSYNEQFF. As DNA, the CDR3 is TGTGCCAGCAGCCCACGGACAGCTAGATCCTACAATGAGCAGTTCTTC.

This chain joins TRBV13 and TRBJ2-3; tentatively, D is TRBD2 (6 bases). V was cut by 2 bases and J by 7 bases, with 19 bases left in between. The CDR3 contains 16 residues. Germline V gene data show CDR1 as PRHDT and CDR2 as FYEKMQ (reference sequence). The CDR3, as DNA: TGTGCCAGCAGCTTAACCGGGACTTACCGGACCCATACGCAGTATTTT. Encoded protein: CASSLTGTYRTHTQYF.

Concerning this clone itself: At one boundary the junction diverges from the germline segment, which might be a read error. The chain uses TRBV6-1 and TRBJ2-2; 7 bases are shared with TRBD1. CDR1 is MNHNS, CDR2 SASEGT, per germline. The CDR3 loop spans 14 amino acids. CDR3 sequence reads: CAGRGNEDTGELFF. The CDR3 bases are TGTGCCGGCAGGGGGAACGAAGACACCGGGGAGCTGTTTTTT.

The V gene is TRBV27, the J gene TRBJ2-1, with D possibly being TRBD2 (5 bases). This CDR3 is 13 amino acids long. V was trimmed by 8 bases and J by 0 bases, leaving 8 bases between them. Germline loops: CDR1 MNHEY, CDR2 SMNVEV (reference sequence). CDR3 nucleotides: TGTGCCAGCCGAGGGTCCTCCTACAATGAGCAGTTCTTC. Its translation: CASRGSSYNEQFF.

This sequence joins TRBV19 and TRBJ2-1; D remains ambiguous. Germline-derived CDR1 and CDR2 are LNHDA and SQIVND (reference sequence). With 0 bases removed from V and 4 bases from J, the gap between germline ends came to 4 bases. The CDR3 contains 13 residues. This chain's CDR3 is CASSIELYNEQFF. As DNA, the CDR3 is TGTGCCAGTAGTATAGAACTTTACAATGAGCAGTTCTTC.

The chain has TRBV19 and TRBJ2-6, with 7 nucleotides matching TRBD2. This CDR3 is 19 amino acids long. Germline assignment: CDR1 LNHDA and CDR2 SQIVND (reference sequence). The V and J ends lost 6 bases and 6 bases, in that order; junction bases with no gene match: 20. The CDR3 coding sequence is TGTGCCAGTAGAGCGTCGGGAGGCGGCCAGGGTCCTATGGCCAACGTCCTGACTTTC. Protein product: CASRASGGGQGPMANVLTF.

The chain is built from TRBV7-2 and TRBJ1-1, with 7 bases lining up with TRBD1. CDR1 is SGHTA and CDR2 is FQGNSA in the germline V gene. V lost 3 bases to trimming and J lost 4 bases; unmatched junction nucleotides: 5. The CDR3 has 14 amino acids. CDR3 amino acids: CASSLQGGSTEAFF. As DNA, the CDR3 is TGTGCCAGCAGCTTGCAGGGGGGGAGCACTGAAGCTTTCTTT.

The chain combines TRBV27 with TRBJ2-1; D is perhaps TRBD1 (5 bases). Germline values: CDR1 MNHEY, CDR2 SMNVEV (reference sequence). Trimming stripped 4 bases from V and 7 bases from J, with 8 bases between. There are 12 residues in the CDR3. The CDR3 reads CASSSRANEQFF. The CDR3 DNA reads TGTGCCAGCAGTTCCAGGGCAAATGAGCAGTTCTTC.

The V gene is TRBV5-6, the J gene TRBJ1-6, with D tentatively TRBD1 (5 bases). The CDR3 is made up of 16 amino acids. Per the germline V gene, CDR1 is SGHDT and CDR2 is YYEEEE. Trimming stripped 1 base from V and 6 bases from J, with 14 bases between. The CDR3: CASSLLGTDANSPLHF. CDR3 nucleotides: TGTGCCAGCAGCTTGCTTGGGACTGATGCTAATTCACCCCTCCACTTT.

V gene TRBV7-8 combines with J gene TRBJ1-2, with a possible D match to TRBD1 (6 bases). Germline-derived CDR1 and CDR2 are SGHVS and FQNEAQ. V dropped 1 base and J dropped 5 bases, with 14 bases sitting between them. The CDR3 totals 15 residues. CDR3 nucleotides: TGTGCCAGCAGCTTAGATCGGGCAGGGGAGTATGGCTACACCTTC. This codes for CASSLDRAGEYGYTF.

The chain links TRBV27 to TRBJ2-1; 7 positions match TRBD1. The CDR3 totals 15 residues. Germline V gives CDR1 MNHEY, CDR2 SMNVEV (reference sequence). The J segment lost 3 bases and the V segment lost 0 bases, leaving 2 bases of the junction unmatched. The CDR3 coding sequence is TGTGCCAGCAGTTTATCGGCAGGGGGCTACAATGAGCAGTTCTTC. Encoded protein: CASSLSAGGYNEQFF.

This chain links TRBV5-1 with TRBJ1-1, with 9 bases fitting TRBD1. With V trimmed by 3 bases and J by 9 bases, 3 bases remained unmatched. From germline, CDR1 is SGHRS and CDR2 YFSETQ. There are 12 residues in the CDR3. The CDR3 DNA follows: TGCGCCAGCAGCTATGGACAGGGGAAAGCTTTCTTT. This gives the protein CASSYGQGKAFF.

This clone was counted a few times. The gene calls are TRBV6-6 and TRBJ1-2; tentative D call: TRBD1 (6 bases). This CDR3 contains 13 residues. Germline CDR1 is MNHNY and CDR2 is SVGAGI (reference sequence). Trimming cost V 5 bases and J 3 bases, with 10 bases left between them. The CDR3 DNA reads TGTGCCAGCAGTCCGGACAGCTACTATGGCTACACCTTC. Translating it yields CASSPDSYYGYTF.

This clone was detected a few times. V is TRBV4-3 and J is TRBJ1-2; D perhaps matches TRBD1 (5 bases). The V gene's germline CDR1 is LGHNA and CDR2 YSLEER. This CDR3 has 14 amino acids. The V gene lost 4 bases and the J gene lost 2 bases, with 11 bases spanning the gap. The CDR3 is CASSPTAINYGYTF. DNA of the CDR3: TGCGCCAGCAGCCCGACAGCAATCAACTATGGCTACACCTTC.

The chain links TRBV9 to TRBJ2-5, with 10 bases that match TRBD2. The CDR3 covers 14 residues. J lost 9 bases, V lost 4 bases, and 9 bases had no gene match. The V gene's germline CDR1 is SGDLS and CDR2 YYNGEE. The CDR3 DNA reads as TGTGCCAGCAGCCAAGCGGGGGGGGCTGGGGCCCAGTACTTC. Translated, it gives CASSQAGGAGAQYF.

This sequence joins TRBV4-3 and TRBJ1-6, with D hard to call. Germline CDR1 LGHNA, CDR2 YSLEER. V lost 5 bases to trimming and J lost 4 bases, with 9 bases between them. The CDR3 length is 14 residues. The CDR3 is CASSRSSYNSPLHF. The CDR3 region has the DNA TGCGCCAGCAGCAGAAGCTCTTATAATTCACCCCTCCACTTT.

V is TRBV5-1 and J is TRBJ2-1, with D possibly being TRBD2 (6 bases). The germline V gene encodes CDR1 SGHRS and CDR2 YFSETQ. The germline V and J ends were trimmed by 0 bases and 5 bases, with 18 bases remaining between them. The CDR3 consists of 17 residues. The CDR3 coding sequence is TGCGCCAGCAGCTTGGCCGGGGGTTCCCGTGTAGACAATGAGCAGTTCTTC. Its protein is CASSLAGGSRVDNEQFF.

The chain uses TRBV5-1 and TRBJ2-3; 7 nucleotides match TRBD2. The germline gives CDR1 SGHRS, CDR2 YFSETQ. V was pared by 1 base and J by 5 bases, with 7 bases of the junction left unmatched. This CDR3 spans 15 amino acids. The CDR3 loop is CASSLQTSSRDTQYF. The CDR3 DNA reads TGCGCCAGCAGCTTGCAGACTAGCAGCCGAGATACGCAGTATTTT.

This clone was recorded a few times. The CDR3 DNA follows: TGTGCCAGCAGACAAAGCCCAAACACCATATATTTT. Amino acid sequence: CASRQSPNTIYF. The rearrangement links TRBV7-9 to TRBJ1-3; D is unresolved. The CDR3 is 12 amino acids. Per the germline V gene, CDR1 is SEHNR and CDR2 is FQNEAQ (reference sequence). V lost 6 bases and J lost 6, with 9 bases in between.

The gene calls are TRBV19 and TRBJ2-3; D call uncertain. Germline CDR1 and CDR2: LNHDA and SQIVND (reference sequence). The CDR3 sequence is 11 residues long. Trimming left V 7 bases short and J 6 bases short, with 8 bases between. In DNA, the CDR3 is TGTGCCAGTATATGGGGTGATACGCAGTATTTT. As protein: CASIWGDTQYF.